Below are 7 T cell receptor beta chains sequenced from a single sample in a study of blood T cell repertoires in COVID-19. Libraries were prepared by immunoSEQ multiplex PCR; TCRdb keeps only in-frame clonotypes and omits some of them. Among over 200,000 clones, roughly 90% were seen once, and the ten largest hold under 2.5%. The sequenced sample consisted of peripheral blood. Receptor source: a man between 35 and 55 years old with active or convalescent COVID-19.

The chain links TRBV9 to TRBJ1-2, with 8 bases fitting TRBD1. Germline V gene lookup returns CDR1 SGDLS and CDR2 YYNGEE. There are 15 residues in the CDR3. Trimming cost V 3 bases and J 4 bases; bases outside gene matches: 8. The CDR3 nucleotides are TGTGCCAGCAGCGCCAGGACAGGGCCTACCTATGGCTACACCTTC. This gives the protein CASSARTGPTYGYTF.

This clone was counted once. The V gene is TRBV10-3, the J gene TRBJ2-2, with D possibly being TRBD2 (6 bases). CDR1 and CDR2 (germline): ENHRY, SYGVKD. With 0 bases removed from V and 13 bases from J, the gap between germline ends came to 18 bases. The CDR3 is 15 amino acids. The CDR3: CAISESGGIFVVLFF. The CDR3 DNA reads TGTGCCATCAGTGAGTCGGGAGGAATTTTCGTGGTGCTGTTTTTT.

Ten or more counts support this clone. The chain recombines TRBV5-8 with TRBJ1-5; D unclear. This CDR3 region has 13 residues. V was cut by 2 bases and J by 6 bases, with 9 bases left in between. Germline V gene sequence: CDR1 SGHTS, CDR2 YDEGEE. CDR3 nucleotide sequence: TGTGCCAGCAGCTTACAGCTTGGTCAGCCCCAGCATTTT. It is translated as CASSLQLGQPQHF.

This clone occurred once. V usage is TRBV9 and J usage is TRBJ2-2, with 9 nucleotides matching TRBD1. Looked up from germline, CDR1 is SGDLS and CDR2 is YYNGEE. The trim removed 0 bases at V and 6 bases at J, leaving 3 bases unmatched. The CDR3 has 15 amino acids. CDR3 bases: TGTGCCAGCAGCGTAGAACAGGGGGCGTCCGGGGAGCTGTTTTTT. It yields the protein CASSVEQGASGELFF.

This clone appeared a single time. V and J are TRBV7-2 and TRBJ2-1; 11 nucleotides match TRBD2. V shed 4 bases, J shed 6 bases, and the junction held 5 bases outside the gene matches. This CDR3 is 15 amino acids long. The germline gives CDR1 SGHTA, CDR2 FQGNSA. The CDR3 coding sequence is TGTGCCAGCAGCTCCCGGACTAGCGGGCGCAATGAGCAGTTCTTC. Translating gives CASSSRTSGRNEQFF.

J is TRBJ1-5 and V is TRBV6-5; the match to TRBD1 covers 9 bases. The CDR3 is made up of 15 amino acids. The V gene end was trimmed by 5 bases and the J gene end by 4 bases; junction bases not matched to a gene: 6. Germline CDR1 reads MNHEY; CDR2 reads SVGAGI. The chain's CDR3 is CASSTGTGLNQPQHF. DNA for the CDR3: TGTGCCAGCAGTACCGGGACAGGGCTTAATCAGCCCCAGCATTTT.

V is TRBV3-1 (or the pseudogene TRBV3-2) and J is TRBJ2-7; TRBD2 aligns across 9 bases. Germline V gene sequence: CDR1 LGHDT, CDR2 YNNKEL (reference sequence). With V trimmed by 1 base and J by 6 bases, 10 bases remained unmatched. This CDR3 is built from 16 residues. CDR3: CASSQVSAGGLFEQYF. The CDR3 DNA sequence: TGTGCCAGCAGCCAAGTTTCCGCGGGAGGGTTATTCGAGCAGTACTTC.